The TCR beta chain under discussion was sequenced for a study of shared clonotypes between healthy human individuals. Germline V gives CDR1 MRHNA, CDR2 SNTAGT. This CDR3 has 15 residues. V was trimmed by 6 bases and J by 2 bases, leaving 14 bases between them. A remark on this clone: No antigen is known for it.

An assay was performed, and its level was deep. For each subset, genomic DNA was distributed in equal portions over several immunoSEQ plates. Profiling relied on immunoSEQ multiplex PCR, and the TCRdb table lists in-frame clones only, not all of them. The repertoire holds about 2.2 million clones, with approximately 94% as singletons. Notes on the study in general: Clonotype sharing among donors was thought likely to change with sequencing depth. Naive subsets typically showed greater estimated richness than memory subsets.

Naive CD8 cells, CD45RO-negative and positively selected for CCR7, excluded terminally differentiated effector memory CD45RA+ cells. The receptor was derived from a man younger than 30 in good health. Some clones in this sample may be carry-over from other donors' samples. The V call is TRBV6-4, the J call TRBJ2-1; D ambiguous. Material: naive CD8+ T cells from PBMCs. The CDR3 nucleotides are TGTGCCAGCAGCCCTTCGGGCCTGACCTACAATGAGCAGTTCTTC. It translates to CASSPSGLTYNEQFF.